The clone carrying this T cell receptor (beta chain) was detected many times. What it binds is not known. Molecular barcoding with unique molecular identifiers was used for the TCRbeta library. Via MiXCR, TCRdb re-called the PCR reads, giving one row per CDR3 protein. The sample includes 750,000 to 950,000 distinct CDR3 sequences, roughly 16% of them seen just once. The sample comes from a study of T-cell reconstitution after alpha-beta-depleted transplantation in children. Broader study findings: Newly produced T cells mostly provided counts and TCRbeta diversity after one year, as hyperexpanded clones declined.

There are 12 residues in the CDR3. V was trimmed by 6 bases and J by 5 bases, leaving 10 bases between them. Germline V CDR1 and CDR2: DFQATT, SNEGSKA (reference sequence). Sample: PBMCs, mostly from graft donor cells, taken 360 days after TCRalphabeta/CD19-depleted stem cell transplant. The TCR was taken from a male patient younger than 18 who had a stem cell transplant for acute lymphoblastic leukemia, so the T cells may come from the graft donor. The chain carries TRBV20-1 and TRBJ2-2; a possible D gene is TRBD2 (6 bases). The chain's CDR3 is CSAHRGTGELFF. CDR3 in DNA: TGCAGTGCCCATCGGGGGACCGGGGAGCTGTTTTTT.